This TCR beta chain was found in a study of graft-versus-host responses after intestinal transplantation. The wider study: Transplant types were multivisceral, liver-intestinal, or isolated intestinal. General observations from the study: The study found high graft-versus-host to host-versus-graft clonal ratios in allografts of patients with graft-donor T cell macrochimerism. Recipient marrow harbored GvH clones, some of which surfaced first in ileum or blood.

This CDR3 is 13 amino acids long. Trimming left V 1 base short and J 6 bases short, with 10 bases between. Looked up from germline, CDR1 is SGHNT and CDR2 is YYREEE (reference sequence). Notes on this clone: Its matching antigen is unknown.

Sequencing was performed with immunoSEQ multiplex PCR; in TCRdb, only in-frame clones are kept and a portion is missing. This table has some 46,000 clones, about 93% appearing once. Sequencing was performed on PBMCs, taken 750 to 800 days after a first intestinal transplant, on the day of a second. The sequence came from a human patient who received an intestinal transplant, so some T cells may come from the graft donor. The chain couples TRBV5-4 to TRBJ1-2; no clear D. CDR3: CASSLWQVHGYTF. CDR3 nucleotide sequence: TGTGCCAGCAGCTTGTGGCAGGTCCATGGCTACACCTTC.